Described below is a single T cell receptor (beta chain) sequence and its context. Original processing notes: Estimation of nucleated cell counts was performed using reference gene primer amplification. Produced via immunoSEQ multiplex PCR; TCRdb's table is partial and in-frame only. V and J calls plus clone size are reproduced from that table; the DNA served to infer D and trimming. Seen here are almost 250,000 clones, 86% observed once, and the top ten hold approximately 6%. The data stem from a study of blood T cell repertoires in COVID-19. Study at large: T cells, B-cell-depleted T cells, or PBMCs provided the cDNA or gDNA that served as material.

The CDR3 has 14 amino acids. Trimming stripped 7 bases from V and 4 bases from J, with 15 bases between. Germline V gives CDR1 LNHDA, CDR2 SQIVND (reference sequence). V and J are TRBV19 and TRBJ2-3; possible D gene TRBD1, 5 bases. This clonotype was sampled from a woman of 80 years or more with COVID-19, enrolled during active disease. Material: peripheral blood. The CDR3 DNA sequence: TGTGCCAGTAAGATACAGGCAGTGTCAGATACGCAGTATTTT. Translating gives CASKIQAVSDTQYF.